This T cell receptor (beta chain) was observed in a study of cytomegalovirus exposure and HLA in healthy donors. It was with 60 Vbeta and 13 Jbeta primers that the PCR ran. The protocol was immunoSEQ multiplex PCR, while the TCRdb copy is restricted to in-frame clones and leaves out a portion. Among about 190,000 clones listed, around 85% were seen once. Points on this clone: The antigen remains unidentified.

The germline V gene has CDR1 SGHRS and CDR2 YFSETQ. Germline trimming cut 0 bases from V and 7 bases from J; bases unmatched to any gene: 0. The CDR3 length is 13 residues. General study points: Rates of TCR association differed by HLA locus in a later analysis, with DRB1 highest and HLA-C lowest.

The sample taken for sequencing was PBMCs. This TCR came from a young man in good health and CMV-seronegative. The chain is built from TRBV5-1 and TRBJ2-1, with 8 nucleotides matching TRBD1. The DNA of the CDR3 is TGCGCCAGCAGCTTGGGACAGGGGAATGAGCAGTTCTTC. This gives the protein CASSLGQGNEQFF. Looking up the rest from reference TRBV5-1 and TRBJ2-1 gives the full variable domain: KAGVTQTPRYLIKTRGQQVTLSCSPISGHRSVSWYQQTPGQGLQFLFEYFSETQRNKGNFPGRFSGRQFSNSRSEMNVSTLELGDSALYLCASSLGQGNEQFFGPGTRLTVL.